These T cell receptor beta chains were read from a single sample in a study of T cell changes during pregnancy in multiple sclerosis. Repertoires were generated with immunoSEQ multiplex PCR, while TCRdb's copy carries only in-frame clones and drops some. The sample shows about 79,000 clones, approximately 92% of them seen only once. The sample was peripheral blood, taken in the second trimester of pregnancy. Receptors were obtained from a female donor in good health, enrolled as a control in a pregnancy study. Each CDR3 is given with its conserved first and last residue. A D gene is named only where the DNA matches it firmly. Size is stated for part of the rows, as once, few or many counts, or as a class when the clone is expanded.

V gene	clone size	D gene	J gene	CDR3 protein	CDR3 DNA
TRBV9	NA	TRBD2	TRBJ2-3	CASSVEPLGGDSTDTQYF	TGTGCCAGCAGCGTAGAACCCTTGGGGGGGGACAGCACAGATACGCAGTATTTT
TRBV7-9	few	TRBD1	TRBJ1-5	CASSGGQGGNQPQHF	TGTGCCAGCAGCGGGGGACAGGGGGGCAATCAGCCCCAGCATTTT
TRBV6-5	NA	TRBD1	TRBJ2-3	CASSKQGTDTQYF	TGTGCCAGCAGCAAACAGGGGACAGATACGCAGTATTTT
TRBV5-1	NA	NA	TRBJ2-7	CASSLVGTGYEQYF	TGCGCCAGCAGCTTGGTAGGGACTGGTTACGAGCAGTACTTC
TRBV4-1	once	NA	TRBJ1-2	CASSQEMAANYGYTF	TGCGCCAGCAGCCAAGAGATGGCGGCTAACTATGGCTACACCTTC
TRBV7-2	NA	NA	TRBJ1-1	CASSLGWDILNGAFF	TGTGCCAGCAGTTTAGGCTGGGACATCCTAAACGGAGCTTTCTTT
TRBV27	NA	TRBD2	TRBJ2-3	CASSQGLAGAGDTQYF	TGTGCCAGCAGCCAGGGACTAGCGGGGGCCGGAGATACGCAGTATTTT
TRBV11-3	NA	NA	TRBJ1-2	CASSFQEGDGYTF	TGTGCCAGCAGCTTCCAAGAGGGAGATGGCTACACCTTC
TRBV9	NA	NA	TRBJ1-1	CASSVNQGFGEAFF	TGTGCCAGCAGCGTTAACCAGGGTTTCGGTGAAGCTTTCTTT
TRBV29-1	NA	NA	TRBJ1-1	CSSLSGTGRRTEAFF	TGCAGCTCCCTCTCGGGCACAGGGAGAAGGACTGAAGCTTTCTTT
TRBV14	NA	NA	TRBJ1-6	CASAGFYNSPLHF	TGTGCCTCGGCAGGCTTCTATAATTCACCCCTCCACTTT
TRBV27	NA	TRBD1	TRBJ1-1	CASSLTGTDRPGAFF	TGTGCCAGCAGCTTAACTGGGACAGACCGCCCTGGAGCTTTCTTT
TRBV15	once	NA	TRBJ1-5	CATSRDRGNQPQHF	TGTGCCACCAGCAGAGATCGGGGCAATCAGCCCCAGCATTTT
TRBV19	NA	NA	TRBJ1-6	CASSRAGLTNSPLHF	TGTGCCAGTAGTCGGGCAGGGTTAACTAATTCACCCCTCCACTTT
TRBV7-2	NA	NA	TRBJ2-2	CASSLRSAANTGELFF	TGTGCCAGCAGCTTAAGGAGTGCAGCAAACACCGGGGAGCTGTTTTTT
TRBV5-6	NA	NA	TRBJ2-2	CASTNSGELFF	TGTGCCAGCACCAACTCCGGGGAGCTGTTTTTT
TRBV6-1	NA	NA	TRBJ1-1	CASSEQANTEAFF	TGTGCCAGCAGCGAACAGGCGAACACTGAAGCTTTCTTT
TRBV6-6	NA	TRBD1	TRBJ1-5	CASRRPRDRGNQPQHF	TGTGCCAGCAGAAGGCCCCGGGACAGGGGAAATCAGCCCCAGCATTTT
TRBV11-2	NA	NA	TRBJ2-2	CASSLGNRDTGELFF	TGTGCCAGCAGCTTAGGCAACAGGGACACCGGGGAGCTGTTTTTT
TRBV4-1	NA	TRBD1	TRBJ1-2	CASSQEGQGIPNYGYTF	TGCGCCAGCAGCCAAGAGGGACAGGGGATACCTAACTATGGCTACACCTTC
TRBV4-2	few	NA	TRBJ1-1	CASSQEGTGNTEAFF	TGTGCCAGCAGCCAAGAGGGAACAGGGAACACTGAAGCTTTCTTT
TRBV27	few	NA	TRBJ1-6	CASRTEVIAPLHF	TGTGCCAGTCGGACAGAGGTAATAGCACCCCTCCACTTT
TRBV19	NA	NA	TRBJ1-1	CASSRTQNTEAFF	TGTGCCAGTAGTAGGACTCAGAACACTGAAGCTTTCTTT
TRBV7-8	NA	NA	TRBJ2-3	CASSLASGSDTQYF	TGTGCCAGCAGCTTAGCGTCCGGGTCAGATACGCAGTATTTT
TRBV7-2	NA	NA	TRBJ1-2	CASSLAGGSSKGYGYTF	TGTGCCAGCAGCTTAGCGGGGGGTTCCTCTAAGGGATATGGCTACACCTTC
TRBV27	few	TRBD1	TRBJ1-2	CASSLTGDGYTF	TGTGCCAGCAGTTTGACAGGGGATGGCTACACCTTC
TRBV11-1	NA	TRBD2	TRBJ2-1	CASSRLAGGNYNEQFF	TGTGCCAGCAGCAGACTAGCGGGGGGGAACTACAATGAGCAGTTCTTC
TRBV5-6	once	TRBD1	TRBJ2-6	CASSLLQGSSGANVLTF	TGTGCCAGCAGCTTGTTACAGGGGAGCTCTGGGGCCAACGTCCTGACTTTC
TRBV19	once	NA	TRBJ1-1	CASSTGATEAFF	TGTGCCAGTAGTACAGGGGCCACTGAAGCTTTCTTT
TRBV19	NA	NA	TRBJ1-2	CAESGILYGYTF	TGTGCCGAGTCAGGGATTCTCTATGGCTACACCTTC
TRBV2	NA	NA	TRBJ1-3	CASIPQRFSGNTIYF	TGTGCCAGCATTCCGCAGCGCTTCTCTGGAAACACCATATATTTT
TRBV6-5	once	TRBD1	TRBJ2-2	CASRPGQGATGELFF	TGTGCCAGCAGACCCGGACAGGGGGCCACCGGGGAGCTGTTTTTT
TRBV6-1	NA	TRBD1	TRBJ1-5	CASRYDRVSNQPQHF	TGTGCCAGCAGATACGACAGGGTGAGCAATCAGCCCCAGCATTTT
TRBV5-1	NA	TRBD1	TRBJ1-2	CASSLGGQGDYGYTF	TGCGCCAGCAGCTTGGGAGGACAGGGAGACTATGGCTACACCTTC
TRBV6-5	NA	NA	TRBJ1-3	CASRTQGDGNTIYF	TGTGCCAGCAGGACACAGGGAGATGGAAACACCATATATTTT
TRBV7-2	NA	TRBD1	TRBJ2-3	CASSLFAGGVTRTDTQYF	TGTGCCAGCAGCTTATTCGCAGGGGGCGTAACTCGCACAGATACGCAGTATTTT
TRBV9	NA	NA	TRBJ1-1	CASSVILNAGGTEAFF	TGTGCCAGCAGCGTAATTCTGAACGCGGGGGGCACTGAAGCTTTCTTT
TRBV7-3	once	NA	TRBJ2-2	CASSFTLSGELFF	TGTGCCAGCAGCTTTACTCTATCCGGGGAGCTGTTTTTT
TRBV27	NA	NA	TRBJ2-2	CASSPGAGVPGELFF	TGTGCCAGCAGCCCCGGGGCAGGGGTCCCCGGGGAGCTGTTTTTT
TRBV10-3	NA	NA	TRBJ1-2	CAISGIGESRGYTF	TGTGCCATCAGTGGGATAGGGGAATCGAGGGGCTACACCTTC
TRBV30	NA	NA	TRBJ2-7	CAWSQGEDEQYF	TGTGCCTGGTCTCAGGGGGAGGACGAGCAGTACTTC
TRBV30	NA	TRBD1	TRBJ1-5	CAWTSQQGVSNQPQHF	TGTGCCTGGACGAGTCAACAGGGGGTAAGCAATCAGCCCCAGCATTTT
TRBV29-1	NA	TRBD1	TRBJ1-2	CSAGGQGEDYGYTF	TGCAGCGCCGGAGGACAGGGGGAGGACTATGGCTACACCTTC
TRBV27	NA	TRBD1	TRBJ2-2	CASSPRQGTGELFF	TGTGCCAGCAGCCCGCGACAGGGGACCGGGGAGCTGTTTTTT
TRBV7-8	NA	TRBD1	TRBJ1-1	CASSLGQGANTEAFF	TGTGCCAGCAGCCTCGGACAGGGCGCGAACACTGAAGCTTTCTTT
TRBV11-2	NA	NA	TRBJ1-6	CASSLTGQVYNSPLHF	TGTGCCAGCAGCCTAACTGGGCAGGTGTATAATTCACCCCTCCACTTT
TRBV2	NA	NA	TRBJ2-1	CASSPTVSGMGFF	TGTGCCAGCAGCCCGACCGTGTCGGGAATGGGTTTCTTC
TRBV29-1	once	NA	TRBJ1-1	CSVEGQGGTEAFF	TGCAGCGTTGAAGGGCAGGGTGGAACTGAAGCTTTCTTT
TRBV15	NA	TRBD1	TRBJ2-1	CATSGRRDSATSNEQFF	TGTGCCACCAGCGGCCGCCGGGACAGCGCCACTTCGAATGAGCAGTTCTTC
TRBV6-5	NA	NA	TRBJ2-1	CASSYSLRDEQFF	TGTGCCAGCAGTTACTCTCTACGAGATGAGCAGTTCTTC
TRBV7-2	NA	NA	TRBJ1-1	CASSSTRGDTEAFF	TGTGCCAGCAGCTCCACGCGGGGGGACACTGAAGCTTTCTTT
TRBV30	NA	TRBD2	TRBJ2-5	CAWSWGTSGGETQYF	TGTGCCTGGAGTTGGGGGACTAGCGGGGGAGAGACCCAGTACTTC
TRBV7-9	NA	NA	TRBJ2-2	CASSLEYLATGENTGELFF	TGTGCCAGCAGCTTAGAATACCTCGCGACAGGCGAGAACACCGGGGAGCTGTTTTTT
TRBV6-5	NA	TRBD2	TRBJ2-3	CASSPSGGATDTQYF	TGTGCCAGCAGCCCGAGCGGGGGGGCGACAGATACGCAGTATTTT
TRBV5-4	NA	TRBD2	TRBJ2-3	CASSTNAGLMTDTQYF	TGTGCCAGCAGCACCAACGCGGGACTAATGACAGATACGCAGTATTTT